Listed here are 13 T cell receptor beta chains from one sample, sequenced in a study of T cells in Graves' hyperthyroidism and ophthalmopathy. RNA transcripts provided the source from which TCR beta CDR3 regions were amplified. HTBI primers were employed in a first-round RT-PCR of the TCR CDR3. Using its own MiXCR run on the multiplex PCR reads, TCRdb lists one record per CDR3 protein. Of about 380,000 distinct CDR3 sequences listed, around a sixth are singletons. Material: blood. The source of these receptors is a man aged 18 to 35 with Graves' ophthalmopathy.

This clonotype was observed a few times. The chain employs TRBV19 and TRBJ1-2, with 9 bases aligning to TRBD1. Trimming took 9 bases from V and 3 from J; bases not matched to a gene: 5. The germline V gene encodes CDR1 LNHDA and CDR2 SQIVND (reference sequence). This CDR3 region has 13 residues. The CDR3 sequence: CASVRTGDYGYTF. CDR3 coding DNA: TGTGCCAGCGTCAGGACAGGGGACTATGGCTACACCTTC.

This clonotype appeared a few times. This sequence joins TRBV24-1 and TRBJ1-3, with D tentatively TRBD1 (5 bases). The V gene lost 4 bases and the J gene lost 3 bases, with 12 bases spanning the gap. Germline CDR1 is KGHDR and CDR2 is SFDVKD. The CDR3 extends over 15 amino acids. The CDR3 coding sequence is TGTGCCACCAGTGACACCGGGACGTATGGAAACACCATATATTTT. Translating it yields CATSDTGTYGNTIYF.

V and J are TRBV7-8 and TRBJ1-1; TRBD1 agrees at 7 bases. This CDR3 contains 15 residues. The germline CDR1 and CDR2 sequences are SGHVS and FQNEAQ. Trimming took 5 bases from V and 1 from J; bases not matched to a gene: 7. Written as DNA, the CDR3 is TGTGCCAGCAGCCCACAGGGGTTCCGGAACACTGAAGCTTTCTTT. Residues: CASSPQGFRNTEAFF.

This clonotype was recorded at least ten times. V usage is TRBV28 and J usage is TRBJ1-3; D is uncertain. The germline gives CDR1 MDHEN, CDR2 SYDVKM. The V end was cut by 3 bases, the J end by 9 bases, with 12 bases between. The CDR3 contains 13 residues. CDR3 sequence reads: CASSLGVLGTIYF. Written as DNA, the CDR3 is TGTGCCAGCAGTTTGGGAGTTCTAGGCACCATATATTTT. Supplemented by reference TRBV28 and TRBJ1-3, the full variable domain reads DVKVTQSSRYLVKRTGEKVFLECVQDMDHENMFWYRQDPGLGLRLIYFSYDVKMKEKGDIPEGYSVSREKKERFSLILESASTNQTSMYLCASSLGVLGTIYFGEGSWLTVV.

Only a few counts were recorded for this clonotype. The chain uses TRBV24-1 and TRBJ1-3; the D is unclear. This CDR3 is built from 12 residues. Germline assignment: CDR1 KGHDR and CDR2 SFDVKD. V was clipped by 3 bases and J by 4 bases, with 3 bases between them. The CDR3 loop is CATSDGGNTIYF. In nucleotides, the CDR3 is TGTGCCACCAGTGATGGGGGAAACACCATATATTTT.

In regard to this clonotype: A junction end diverges from the germline sequence, so it may reflect a read error. The rearrangement joins TRBV15 to TRBJ2-4; D perhaps matches TRBD1 (5 bases). Looked up from germline, CDR1 is LNHNV and CDR2 is YYDKDF (reference sequence). CDR3 length: 17 residues. The CDR3 is CATSRAVMTVTKLIQYF. The CDR3 DNA follows: TGCGCCACCAGTAGAGCCGTTATGACAGTCACCAAGCTAATTCAGTACTTC.

This clonotype was seen repeatedly, ten times or more. The rearrangement uses TRBV7-2 and TRBJ1-5, with 7 bases matching TRBD1. V shed 5 bases, J shed 6 bases, and the junction held 7 bases outside the gene matches. CDR1 and CDR2 from the germline V gene are SGHTA and FQGNSA. CDR3 length: 14 amino acids. DNA for the CDR3: TGTGCCAGCAGCCCGACAGGGTTAGGTCAGCCCCAGCATTTT. Translating it yields CASSPTGLGQPQHF.

Turning to this clonotype: Just one base apart from a much larger clone, this may be a read error. The rearrangement uses TRBV28 and TRBJ2-1; weak D call: TRBD1 (7 bases). The J call may be in error: the DNA end matches TRBJ2-7 better. Germline-derived CDR1 and CDR2 are MDHEN and SYDVKM. CDR3 length: 16 amino acids. The CDR3 loop is CASRPMRQGLYNEQYF. CDR3 sequence (DNA): TGTGCCAGCAGGCCAATGAGACAGGGACTCTACAATGAGCAGTACTTC.

The chain employs TRBV20-1 and TRBJ1-5; 7 bases are shared with TRBD1. After removal of 3 bases from V and 4 bases from J, the junction contained 6 bases not matched to a gene. The CDR3 is 14 residues long. Germline CDR1 DFQATT, CDR2 SNEGSKA (reference sequence). The CDR3 protein is CSAREGQQNQPQHF. Written as DNA, the CDR3 is TGCAGTGCTAGGGAGGGACAGCAAAATCAGCCCCAGCATTTT.

This clonotype was seen more than once but under ten times. The chain couples TRBV4-1 to TRBJ2-7; D is unresolved. This CDR3 region has 14 residues. V was clipped by 3 bases and J by 4 bases, with 13 bases between them. Germline CDR1 reads MGHRA; CDR2 reads YSYEKL. CDR3 region: CASSHGEAEYEQYF. The CDR3 coding sequence is TGCGCCAGCAGCCACGGAGAGGCGGAGTACGAGCAGTACTTC.

The rearrangement uses TRBV14 and TRBJ2-7; D is unclear. V lost 0 bases, J lost 5 bases, and 14 bases lay in between. The CDR3 consists of 15 residues. Germline V lookup: CDR1 SGHDN, CDR2 FVKESK. CDR3 in amino acids: CASSQDGELFNEQYF. In nucleotides, the CDR3 is TGTGCCAGCAGCCAAGATGGAGAGCTATTCAACGAGCAGTACTTC. Using reference TRBV14 and TRBJ2-7 for the parts outside the CDR3, the full variable domain is EAGVTQFPSHSVIEKGQTVTLRCDPISGHDNLYWYRRVMGKEIKFLLHFVKESKQDESGMPNNRFLAERTGGTYSTLKVQPAELEDSGVYFCASSQDGELFNEQYFGPGTRLTVT.

There are a few counts of this clonotype. This rearrangement joins TRBV3-1 to TRBJ2-7; 13 nucleotides align to TRBD2. The germline V gene has CDR1 LGHDT and CDR2 YNNKEL (reference sequence). The CDR3 sequence is 17 residues long. Trimming took 4 bases from V and 3 from J; bases not matched to a gene: 9. CDR3 residues: CASSPTSGGSSYYEQYF. For the CDR3, the DNA is TGTGCCAGCAGCCCGACTAGCGGGGGGTCGTCATACTACGAGCAGTACTTC.

Note on this clonotype: This could be a read error, since a much larger clone is one nucleotide away. The chain joins TRBV15 to TRBJ2-7, with 12 bases identical to TRBD1. From germline, CDR1 is LNHNV and CDR2 YYDKDF (reference sequence). The CDR3 totals 14 residues. The chain's CDR3 is CTTSRGDRGLEQYF. Written as DNA, the CDR3 is TGTACCACCAGCAGAGGGGACAGGGGGCTCGAGCAGTACTTC.